These 27 T cell receptor beta chains share one sample of origin, sequenced in a study of cytomegalovirus exposure and HLA in healthy donors. The PCR was carried out with 60 Vbeta primers and 13 Jbeta primers. TCRdb keeps only in-frame clones here, not all; method: immunoSEQ multiplex PCR. The sample carries around 120,000 clones, about two thirds recorded once. Sequenced material: PBMCs. These receptors all come from a woman aged 55-70 years in good health and CMV-seropositive.

There are a few counts of this clone. The chain joins TRBV4-1 to TRBJ2-4; 7 positions match TRBD1. The ends lost 4 bases at V and 5 bases at J; junction bases unmatched: 8. Germline lookup yields CDR1 MGHRA and CDR2 YSYEKL. This CDR3 has 15 residues. The CDR3 sequence: CASSLGTAGQNIQYF. CDR3 nucleotides: TGCGCCAGCAGCCTAGGGACAGCCGGCCAAAACATTCAGTACTTC.

In this sample, this clone turned up once. The V call is TRBV7-8, the J call TRBJ1-5; D remains unclear. The V and J ends lost 1 base and 9 bases respectively, with 13 bases between them. This CDR3 is 14 amino acids long. Per the germline V gene, CDR1 is SGHVS and CDR2 is FQNEAQ. CDR3 nucleotide sequence: TGTGCCAGCAGCTTAGGGAGGACGCACGGGCCCCAGCATTTT. Translation gives CASSLGRTHGPQHF. Together with reference TRBV7-8 and TRBJ1-5, the CDR3 gives the full variable domain: GAGVSQSPRYKVAKRGQDVALRCDPISGHVSLFWYQQALGQGPEFLTYFQNEAQLDKSGLPSDRFFAERPEGSVSTLKIQRTQQEDSAVYLCASSLGRTHGPQHFGDGTRLSIL.

The chain uses TRBV5-6 and TRBJ2-7; D ambiguous. Per the germline V gene, CDR1 is SGHDT and CDR2 is YYEEEE. The V end was cut by 5 bases, the J end by 2 bases, with 14 bases between. CDR3 size: 14 residues. CDR3 in DNA: TGTGCCAGCAGTACTATTCACGGAACCTACGAGCAGTACTTC. It yields the protein CASSTIHGTYEQYF. The whole variable domain, filled in from reference TRBV5-6 and TRBJ2-7, reads DAGVTQSPTHLIKTRGQQVTLRCSPKSGHDTVSWYQQALGQGPQFIFQYYEEEERQRGNFPDRFSGHQFPNYSSELNVNALLLGDSALYLCASSTIHGTYEQYFGPGTRLTVT.

V is TRBV6-1 and J is TRBJ1-1, with 7 nucleotides matching TRBD1. This CDR3 is built from 14 residues. Germline assignment: CDR1 MNHNS and CDR2 SASEGT. The junction had 8 bases not matched to a gene; V was cut back by 5 bases and J by 5 bases. CDR3 sequence: CASSKDRRGTEAFF. Written as DNA, the CDR3 is TGTGCCAGCAGTAAGGACAGGAGGGGAACTGAAGCTTTCTTT.

The rearrangement uses TRBV6-1 and TRBJ2-1, with a possible D match to TRBD1 (5 bases). With 6 bases removed from V and 8 bases from J, the gap between germline ends came to 14 bases. The CDR3 covers 13 residues. The germline gives CDR1 MNHNS, CDR2 SASEGT. CDR3 coding DNA: TGTGCCAGCAGGCCAGGGTATTACTATGAGCAGTTCTTC. Its translation: CASRPGYYYEQFF.

This clone is a singleton in its sample. This sequence joins TRBV29-1 and TRBJ2-1, with 7 positions matching TRBD1. With 7 bases clipped from V and 2 bases from J, the junction kept 5 bases outside the gene matches. Per the germline V gene, CDR1 is SQVTM and CDR2 is ANQGSEA. The CDR3 contains 13 residues. CDR3 sequence (DNA): TGCAGCGGAAACAGGGGTACCTACAATGAGCAGTTCTTC. This codes for CSGNRGTYNEQFF.

The V call is TRBV5-4, the J call TRBJ2-5; the D gene is possibly TRBD2 (6 bases). The J call could be wrong; TRBJ2-7 is a better fit for the DNA end. The CDR3 runs 14 residues. In germline, CDR1 is SGHNT, CDR2 YYREEE (reference sequence). The CDR3, as DNA: TGTGCCAGCAGCTTGAAGGTTAGCGGCTACGAGCAGTACTTC. Translating gives CASSLKVSGYEQYF.

The genes are TRBV29-1 and TRBJ2-3; the match to TRBD1 covers 7 bases. The length of the CDR3 is 16 residues. CDR1 is SQVTM, CDR2 ANQGSEA, per germline. Trimming at V came to 4 bases and at J to 2 bases, leaving 12 bases not matched to a gene. The CDR3 nucleotides are TGCAGCGTTGTCGGACTCCGGGACAGTTTCACAGATACGCAGTATTTT. Protein: CSVVGLRDSFTDTQYF.

V gene TRBV6-5 combines with J gene TRBJ1-1; D is unresolved. The CDR3 length is 14 residues. The germline CDR1 and CDR2 sequences are MNHEY and SVGAGI. The V gene lost 0 bases and the J gene lost 2 bases, with 7 bases spanning the gap. The CDR3: CASSYSEGNTEAFF. CDR3 sequence (DNA): TGTGCCAGCAGTTACTCAGAGGGAAACACTGAAGCTTTCTTT.

This clone was seen once. J is TRBJ1-1 and V is TRBV5-1, with TRBD1 matching over 8 bases. This CDR3 region has 14 residues. J lost 3 bases, V lost 4 bases, and 5 bases had no gene match. Germline CDR1 is SGHRS and CDR2 is YFSETQ. The CDR3 sequence is CASSDGQGYTEAFF. CDR3 coding DNA: TGCGCCAGCAGCGATGGACAGGGATACACTGAAGCTTTCTTT.

This clone was found once. The chain combines TRBV2 with TRBJ1-2; the match to TRBD1 covers 9 bases. V lost 9 bases, J lost 4 bases, and 9 bases stayed unmatched. The CDR3 totals 14 residues. Per the germline V gene, CDR1 is SNHLY and CDR2 is FYNNEI. CDR3 amino acids: CASLQGARGYGYTF. The CDR3 DNA reads TGTGCCAGTCTACAGGGGGCACGGGGCTATGGCTACACCTTC.

This chain links TRBV5-1 with TRBJ2-1; tentatively, D is TRBD2 (6 bases). Deletions cut 0 bases from V and 3 bases from J, with 10 bases between. The CDR3 is 15 residues long. The germline V gene has CDR1 SGHRS and CDR2 YFSETQ. The CDR3 sequence is CASSLARGIYNEQFF. CDR3 coding DNA: TGCGCCAGCAGCTTGGCCCGGGGGATCTACAATGAGCAGTTCTTC.

The genes are TRBV7-6 and TRBJ2-7; possibly TRBD1 for D (6 bases). This CDR3 has 14 amino acids. The V end was cut by 0 bases, the J end by 2 bases, with 8 bases between. Germline loops: CDR1 SGHVS, CDR2 FNYEAQ. This CDR3 reads CASSLATGTYEQYF. In nucleotides, the CDR3 is TGTGCCAGCAGCTTAGCCACAGGGACCTACGAGCAGTACTTC.

In its sample, this clone was seen a few times. This sequence joins TRBV14 and TRBJ2-3; D unclear. Per the germline V gene, CDR1 is SGHDN and CDR2 is FVKESK. V lost 4 bases and J lost 3, with 11 bases in between. The CDR3 spans 14 residues. The CDR3 spells CASSPQIVTDTQYF. DNA for the CDR3: TGTGCCAGCAGCCCCCAAATAGTGACAGATACGCAGTATTTT.

The sample holds a few counts of this clone. The chain employs TRBV7-2 and TRBJ2-6; no definite D call. The CDR3 is 14 amino acids. The V gene lost 6 bases and the J gene lost 3 bases, with 9 bases spanning the gap. Germline V gene lookup returns CDR1 SGHTA and CDR2 FQGNSA. DNA of the CDR3: TGTGCCAGCAGGCTATTTCATGGGGCCAACGTCCTGACTTTC. Translation: CASRLFHGANVLTF.

J is TRBJ1-5 and V is TRBV7-9; tentative D call: TRBD1 (6 bases). Germline loops: CDR1 SEHNR, CDR2 FQNEAQ (reference sequence). V dropped 5 bases and J dropped 3 bases, with 14 bases sitting between them. The CDR3 spans 15 residues. CDR3 sequence: CASSPQGAINQPQHF. The CDR3 nucleotides read TGTGCCAGCAGCCCACAGGGAGCCATCAATCAGCCCCAGCATTTT.

The chain couples TRBV27 to TRBJ1-4; 8 nucleotides match TRBD1. The V gene end was trimmed by 4 bases and the J gene end by 8 bases; junction bases not matched to a gene: 12. CDR3 length equals 16 residues. The germline CDR1 and CDR2 sequences are MNHEY and SMNVEV (reference sequence). The CDR3 DNA reads TGTGCCAGCAGTTCGATCAGGGGGCCAGCAGTAGAAAAACTGTTTTTT. Encoded protein: CASSSIRGPAVEKLFF.

The genes are TRBV11-2 and TRBJ1-2, with 7 nucleotides matching TRBD1. J lost 4 bases, V lost 5 bases, and 4 bases had no gene match. There are 13 residues in the CDR3. CDR1 and CDR2 from the germline V gene are SGHAT and FQNNGV. DNA of the CDR3: TGTGCCAGCAGCCCCGACAGGGCCTATGGCTACACCTTC. Protein product: CASSPDRAYGYTF. The variable domain in full, completed from reference TRBV11-2 and TRBJ1-2, reads EAGVAQSPRYKIIEKRQSVAFWCNPISGHATLYWYQQILGQGPKLLIQFQNNGVVDDSQLPKDRFSAERLKGVDSTLKIQPAKLEDSAVYLCASSPDRAYGYTFGSGTRLTVV.

In its sample, this clone was seen a few times. This chain uses TRBV19 with TRBJ1-6; D may be TRBD1 (6 bases). Trimming removed 2 bases from V and 6 bases from J, with 11 bases in between. The CDR3 sequence is 15 residues long. Germline CDR1 reads LNHDA; CDR2 reads SQIVND (reference sequence). CDR3 nucleotide sequence: TGTGCCAGTAGTATAACCAGGGGCATTAATTCACCCCTCCACTTT. Residues: CASSITRGINSPLHF.

The count of this clone is one. This chain connects TRBV5-1 to TRBJ2-2; 9 bases map to TRBD1. V trimming: 3 bases; J trimming: 5 bases; junction bases outside the gene matches: 14. The CDR3 covers 18 residues. The germline V gene has CDR1 SGHRS and CDR2 YFSETQ. The CDR3 spells CASSSWNPGTGRTGELFF. CDR3 in DNA: TGCGCCAGCAGCTCTTGGAACCCCGGGACAGGGCGGACCGGGGAGCTGTTTTTT. Full variable domain (rest looked up from reference TRBV5-1 and TRBJ2-2): KAGVTQTPRYLIKTRGQQVTLSCSPISGHRSVSWYQQTPGQGLQFLFEYFSETQRNKGNFPGRFSGRQFSNSRSEMNVSTLELGDSALYLCASSSWNPGTGRTGELFFGEGSRLTVL.

The rearrangement links TRBV7-6 to TRBJ2-2; D unresolved. Deletions cut 5 bases from V and 4 bases from J, with 8 bases between. The CDR3 length is 13 residues. In germline, CDR1 is SGHVS, CDR2 FNYEAQ. This chain's CDR3 is CASSPFGTGELFF. The CDR3 nucleotides read TGTGCCAGCAGCCCGTTCGGCACCGGGGAGCTGTTTTTT. The full variable domain, in which reference TRBV7-6 and TRBJ2-2 provide the parts outside the CDR3, is GAGVSQSPRYKVTKRGQDVALRCDPISGHVSLYWYRQALGQGPEFLTYFNYEAQQDKSGLPNDRFSAERPEGSISTLTIQRTEQRDSAMYRCASSPFGTGELFFGEGSRLTVL.

The CDR3 nucleotides read TGTGCCATACAGGGGACCTATGGCTACACCTTC. Translation: CAIQGTYGYTF. This sequence joins TRBV10-3 and TRBJ1-2; 7 bases align to TRBD1. The CDR3 covers 11 residues. Germline V CDR1 and CDR2: ENHRY, SYGVKD. Trimming removed 9 bases from V and 4 bases from J; junction bases left unmatched: 2.

The V and J genes are TRBV19 and TRBJ2-1, with TRBD2 matching over 8 bases. Germline V gene data show CDR1 as LNHDA and CDR2 as SQIVND (reference sequence). This CDR3 region has 16 residues. J gave up 7 bases and V 1 base, and 9 bases lay outside the gene matches. As DNA, the CDR3 is TGTGCCAGTAGTATAGCCCGACTAGCGTTGGAGAATGAGCAGTTCTTC. This encodes CASSIARLALENEQFF.

The gene calls are TRBV7-6 and TRBJ1-1; 8 bases are a match to TRBD1. CDR3 length equals 15 residues. Germline V gene lookup returns CDR1 SGHVS and CDR2 FNYEAQ. The V segment lost 1 base and the J segment 1 base; nucleotides outside the gene matches: 2. CDR3 coding DNA: TGTGCCAGCAGCTTAGTTGGGACAGGGAACACTGAAGCTTTCTTT. As protein: CASSLVGTGNTEAFF.

This chain links TRBV7-3 with TRBJ2-3; 8 bases are a match to TRBD1. This CDR3 spans 19 amino acids. Germline lookup yields CDR1 SGHTA and CDR2 FQGTGA. V lost 2 bases and J lost 0; bases outside the gene matches: 13. The chain's CDR3 is CASSLQGGTGFPSTDTQYF. CDR3 in DNA: TGTGCCAGCAGCTTACAGGGCGGGACAGGCTTTCCAAGCACAGATACGCAGTATTTT.

The chain recombines TRBV7-9 with TRBJ2-5; 8 bases are shared with TRBD1. The CDR3 contains 16 residues. With 5 bases clipped from V and 1 base from J, the junction kept 9 bases outside the gene matches. Germline V lookup: CDR1 SEHNR, CDR2 FQNEAQ (reference sequence). In DNA, the CDR3 is TGTGCCAGCAGCCTCGGACAGGGTGGGGTCCAAGAGACCCAGTACTTC. This codes for CASSLGQGGVQETQYF.

The chain joins TRBV5-4 to TRBJ1-2; D gene unclear. The length of the CDR3 is 13 residues. The germline gives CDR1 SGHNT, CDR2 YYREEE (reference sequence). Trimming removed 0 bases at V and 4 bases at J, with 7 bases between. CDR3 region: CASSLEQSYGYTF. The CDR3 nucleotides read TGTGCCAGCAGCTTGGAACAGAGCTATGGCTACACCTTC.